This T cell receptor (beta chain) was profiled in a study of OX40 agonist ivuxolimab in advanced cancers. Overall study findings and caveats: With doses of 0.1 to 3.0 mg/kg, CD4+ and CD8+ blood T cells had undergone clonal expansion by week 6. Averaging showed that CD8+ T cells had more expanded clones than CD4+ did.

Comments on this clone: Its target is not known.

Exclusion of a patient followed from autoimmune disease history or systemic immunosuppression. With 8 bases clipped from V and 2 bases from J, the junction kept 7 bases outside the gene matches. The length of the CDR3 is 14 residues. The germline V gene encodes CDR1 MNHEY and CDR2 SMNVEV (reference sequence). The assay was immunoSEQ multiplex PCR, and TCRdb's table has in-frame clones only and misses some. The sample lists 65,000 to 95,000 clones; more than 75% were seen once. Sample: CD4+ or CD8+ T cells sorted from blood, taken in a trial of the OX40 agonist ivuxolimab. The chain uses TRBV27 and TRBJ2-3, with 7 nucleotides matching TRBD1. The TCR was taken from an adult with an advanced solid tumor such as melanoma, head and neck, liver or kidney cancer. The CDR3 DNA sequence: TGTGCCAGCCGTAGACAGGGATACACAGATACGCAGTATTTT. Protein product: CASRRQGYTDTQYF.